This T cell receptor (beta chain) was recorded in a study of CD8 T cells in Susac syndrome (dated 2019 in TCRdb). General notes on the study: Repertoire sequencing was used to test whether CD8+ T cell activation and differentiation in Susac syndrome was antigen driven. Here is what the overall study found, with its caveats: The number of individuals in the TCR sequencing and HLA analysis was acknowledged as relatively small.

High-throughput TCR beta sequencing profiled peripheral blood CD8+ and CD4+ T cells from healthy donors, Susac syndrome patients and multiple sclerosis patients. The multiple sclerosis controls were treatment-naive patients whose relapsing-remitting disease, either stable or active, fulfilled the revised McDonald criteria. CD8+ TEMRA cells were enriched by FACS, while bulk CD8+ and CD4+ T cells were purified by magnetic negative isolation. Blood was collected in EDTA tubes and processed within 24 hours, with PBMCs isolated through density gradient centrifugation. PBMCs intended for TCR sequencing were cryopreserved in liquid nitrogen and were subsequently thawed in a 37 degrees C water bath. Purity of sorted or isolated CD4+, CD8+ and CD8+ TEMRA cells was at least 90%. RNA was extracted using the RNeasy kit, and roughly 0.5 to 1 microgram was reverse transcribed with random hexamers. The immunoSEQ multiplex PCR assay, which covers 54 Vbeta and 13 Jbeta segments, was used to amplify TCR beta CDR3 regions. PCR amplification bias was corrected using a synthetic template baseline for primer optimization and computational correction. Per the source publication's procedure: Reads were assigned to V, D and J genes according to IMGT and analyzed in immunoSEQ Analyzer, with only productive sequences retained. Clonality was computed as one minus Shannon entropy normalized by log2 of the number of productive unique sequences. For each patient and control, public and private clones were evaluated within the 100 most prevalent clones. Clones were defined as Susac-specific when absent from the healthy and MS cohorts, from about 1,100 published viral clones and from other ImmuneACCESS disease sequences. Starting from the raw public reads, TCRdb applied fastp trimming at Q25, assembled clones with MiXCR and retained in-frame beta chains. All rows with the same CDR3 protein become a single entry with the most common DNA and genes. The V and J calls, along with clone size, are taken from TCRdb and not from the paper's own processing. The sample includes 150,000 to 200,000 distinct CDR3 sequences, with 94% observed a single time. The ten largest clones add up to 0.09% to 0.1% of the sample.

In regard to this clonotype: No antigen is known for it. No base qualities exist here, and no much larger clone lies one base off it.

The germline V gene encodes CDR1 SGHTS and CDR2 YDEGEE. The CDR3 starts with the cysteine, ends with the phenylalanine, and has 11 residues. Kept here is only the CDR3 DNA, which spans 33 bases and is read in frame from base 1. The germline ends are 8 bases apart after V is trimmed by 4 bases and J by 9 bases. The TCR sequence derives from a human donor with multiple sclerosis. The sequencing sample was made of CD4+ T cells from PBMCs. The chain is made from TRBV5-8 and TRBJ2-4; the best D guess is TRBD2, with 5 bases matching. CDR3 reads: CASSPRGIQYF. In nucleotides, the sequence is TGTGCCAGCAGCCCCCGGGGCATTCAGTACTTC.